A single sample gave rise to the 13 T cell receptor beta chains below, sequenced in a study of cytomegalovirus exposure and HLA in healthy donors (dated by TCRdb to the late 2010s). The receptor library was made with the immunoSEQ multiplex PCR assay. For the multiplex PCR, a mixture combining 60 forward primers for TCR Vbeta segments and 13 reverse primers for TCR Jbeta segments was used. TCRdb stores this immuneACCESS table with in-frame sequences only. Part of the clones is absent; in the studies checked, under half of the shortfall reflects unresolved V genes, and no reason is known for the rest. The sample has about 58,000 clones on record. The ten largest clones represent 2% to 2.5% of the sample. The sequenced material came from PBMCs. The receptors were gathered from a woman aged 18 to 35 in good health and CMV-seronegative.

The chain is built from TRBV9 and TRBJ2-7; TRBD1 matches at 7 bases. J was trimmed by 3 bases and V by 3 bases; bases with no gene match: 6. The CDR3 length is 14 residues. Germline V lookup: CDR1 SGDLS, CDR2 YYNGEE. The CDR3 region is CASSEGGVVYEQYF. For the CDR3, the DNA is TGTGCCAGCAGCGAAGGGGGCGTAGTCTACGAGCAGTACTTC.

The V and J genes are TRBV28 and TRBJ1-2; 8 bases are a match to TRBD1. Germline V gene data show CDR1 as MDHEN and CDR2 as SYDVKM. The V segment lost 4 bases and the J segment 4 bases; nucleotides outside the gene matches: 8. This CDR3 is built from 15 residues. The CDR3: CASSSPGQARYGYTF. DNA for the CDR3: TGTGCCAGCAGTTCTCCGGGACAGGCCCGCTATGGCTACACCTTC.

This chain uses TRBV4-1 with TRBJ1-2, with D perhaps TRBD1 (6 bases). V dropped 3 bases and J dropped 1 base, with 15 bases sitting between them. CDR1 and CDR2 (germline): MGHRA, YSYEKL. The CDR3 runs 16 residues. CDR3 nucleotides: TGCGCCAGCAGCCACGCATGGGGGACAAGTAACTATGGCTACACCTTC. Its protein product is CASSHAWGTSNYGYTF.

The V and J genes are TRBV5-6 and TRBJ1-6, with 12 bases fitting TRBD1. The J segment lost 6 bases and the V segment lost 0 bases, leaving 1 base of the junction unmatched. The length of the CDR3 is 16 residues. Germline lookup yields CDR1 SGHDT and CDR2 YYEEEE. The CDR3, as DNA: TGTGCCAGCAGCTTGGAGGGACAGGGGGCTAATTCACCCCTCCACTTT. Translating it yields CASSLEGQGANSPLHF. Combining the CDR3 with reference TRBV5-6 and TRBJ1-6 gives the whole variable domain DAGVTQSPTHLIKTRGQQVTLRCSPKSGHDTVSWYQQALGQGPQFIFQYYEEEERQRGNFPDRFSGHQFPNYSSELNVNALLLGDSALYLCASSLEGQGANSPLHFGNGTRLTVT.

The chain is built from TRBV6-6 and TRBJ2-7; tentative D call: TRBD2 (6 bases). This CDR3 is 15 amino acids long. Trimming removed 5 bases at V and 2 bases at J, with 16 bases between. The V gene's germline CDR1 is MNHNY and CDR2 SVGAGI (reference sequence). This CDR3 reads CASSHYGRGPYEQYF. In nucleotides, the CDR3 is TGTGCCAGCAGTCACTATGGGCGGGGCCCCTACGAGCAGTACTTC.

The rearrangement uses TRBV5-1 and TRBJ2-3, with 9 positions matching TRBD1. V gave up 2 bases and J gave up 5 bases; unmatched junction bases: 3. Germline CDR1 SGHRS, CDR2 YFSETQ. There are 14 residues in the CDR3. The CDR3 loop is CASSLQGAGDTQYF. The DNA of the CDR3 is TGCGCCAGCAGCTTACAGGGGGCGGGAGATACGCAGTATTTT. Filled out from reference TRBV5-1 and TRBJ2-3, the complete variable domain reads KAGVTQTPRYLIKTRGQQVTLSCSPISGHRSVSWYQQTPGQGLQFLFEYFSETQRNKGNFPGRFSGRQFSNSRSEMNVSTLELGDSALYLCASSLQGAGDTQYFGPGTRLTVL.

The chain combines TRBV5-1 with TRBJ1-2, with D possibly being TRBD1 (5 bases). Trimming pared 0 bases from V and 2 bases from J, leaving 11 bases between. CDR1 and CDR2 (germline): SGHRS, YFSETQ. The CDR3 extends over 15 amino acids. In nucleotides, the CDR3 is TGCGCCAGCAGCTTGGGATTGACAGAGAACTATGGCTACACCTTC. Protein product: CASSLGLTENYGYTF.

The CDR3 protein is CASSTTGGFNEQYF. Written as DNA, the CDR3 is TGTGCCAGCAGCACGACAGGGGGGTTTAATGAGCAGTACTTC. The chain has TRBV7-9 and TRBJ2-7; TRBD1 matches at 9 bases. Germline trimming cut 5 bases from V and 7 bases from J; bases unmatched to any gene: 9. The CDR3 loop spans 14 amino acids. Per germline, CDR1 SEHNR and CDR2 FQNEAQ (reference sequence). The entire variable domain, with the rest obtained from reference TRBV7-9 and TRBJ2-7, is as follows: DTGVSQNPRHKITKRGQNVTFRCDPISEHNRLYWYRQTLGQGPEFLTYFQNEAQLEKSRLLSDRFSAERPKGSFSTLEIQRTEQGDSAMYLCASSTTGGFNEQYFGPGTRLTVT.

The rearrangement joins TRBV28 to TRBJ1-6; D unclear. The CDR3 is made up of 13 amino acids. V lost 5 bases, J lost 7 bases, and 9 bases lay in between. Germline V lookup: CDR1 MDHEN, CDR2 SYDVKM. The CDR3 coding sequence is TGTGCCAGCAGTAGGCAGGAAAATTCACCCCTCCACTTT. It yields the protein CASSRQENSPLHF.

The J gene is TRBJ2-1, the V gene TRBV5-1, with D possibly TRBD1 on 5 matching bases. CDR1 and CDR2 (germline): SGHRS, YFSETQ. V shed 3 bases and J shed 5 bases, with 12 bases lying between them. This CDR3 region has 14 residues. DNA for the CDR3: TGCGCCAGCAGCTACAGAGACAGACACAATGAGCAGTTCTTC. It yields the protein CASSYRDRHNEQFF.

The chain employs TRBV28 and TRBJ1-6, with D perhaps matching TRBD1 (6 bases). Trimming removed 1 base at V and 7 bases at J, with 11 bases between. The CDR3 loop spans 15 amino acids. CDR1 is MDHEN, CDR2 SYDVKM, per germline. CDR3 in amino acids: CASSLLETGNSPLHF. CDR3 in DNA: TGTGCCAGCAGTTTATTGGAGACAGGAAATTCACCCCTCCACTTT.

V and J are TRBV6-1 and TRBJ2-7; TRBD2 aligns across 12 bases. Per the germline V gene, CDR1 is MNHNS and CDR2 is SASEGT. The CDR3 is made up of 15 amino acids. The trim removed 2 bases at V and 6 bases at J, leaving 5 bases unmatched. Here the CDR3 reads CASSERLAGASEQYF. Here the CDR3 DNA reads TGTGCCAGCAGTGAAAGACTAGCGGGAGCCTCCGAGCAGTACTTC.

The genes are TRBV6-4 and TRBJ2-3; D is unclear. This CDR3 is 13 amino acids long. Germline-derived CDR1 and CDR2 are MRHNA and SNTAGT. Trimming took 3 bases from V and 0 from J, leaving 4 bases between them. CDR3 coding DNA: TGTGCCAGCAGTGAATCTAGCACAGATACGCAGTATTTT. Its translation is CASSESSTDTQYF.